This T cell receptor beta chain came from a study of post-analysis software for immune sequencing data (dated by TCRdb to between 2014 and 2016). Broadly, across the study: The recorded disease courses included relapsing-remitting, secondary progressive and progressive-relapsing multiple sclerosis, and some patients had no subtype annotation. A subset of samples was prepared in parallel using single-end sample barcoding, then pooled and co-amplified after Illumina adapter ligation. The multiple sclerosis patient repertoires were compared with under 13 previously published healthy control repertoires from donors aged about 6 to 26 years.

On this clonotype itself: No antigen is known for it. Base-call qualities are not available, and no considerably larger clone is one nucleotide away.

The investigation overall reported the following: Compared with controls, multiple sclerosis patients had significantly lower normalized Chao1 diversity, a finding suggesting substantial peripheral T-cell clonal expansion. The multiple sclerosis patient group was slightly younger than the control group. Direct clustering with F measure revealed strong co-clustering of samples prepared in the same batch, which led to a batch-effect correction.

To demonstrate the VDJtools post-analysis software, TCR beta repertoires were profiled from the peripheral blood of roughly 14 young patients with multiple sclerosis. The multiple sclerosis patients were children and adolescents ranging in age from roughly 6 to 15 years. Library creation used PCR. The sequencing machine was an Illumina HiSeq 2500. To reduce PCR and sequencing biases, unique molecular identifiers were incorporated into the TCR beta cDNA libraries. Roughly 500,000 cDNA molecules were obtained for every 1 to 10 million input T cells, so each molecule roughly corresponded to one T cell. The patient libraries were prepared and sequenced using the same protocol as the earlier healthy control dataset. Samples belonging to the same batch were prepared together, multiplexed and sequenced on a shared HiSeq lane. Under the source paper's analysis protocol: MIGEC handled the raw barcoded reads, throwing out single-read molecular identifier groups before consensus assembly and CDR3 extraction. VDJtools was used for post-analysis of the clonotype tables, with diversity normalized by down-sampling every dataset to the smallest sample size. In repertoire overlap clustering, CDR3 amino acid sequences, but not nucleotide sequences, were matched to correct batch-related cross-sample contamination. The raw public reads went through TCRdb reprocessing: fastp at Q25, MiXCR clone calling, in-frame beta chains kept. All rows with the same CDR3 protein become a single entry with the most common DNA and genes. These V and J calls originate from TCRdb's pipeline instead of the authors' own analysis. For this sample the table gives hundreds of thousands of distinct CDR3 sequences, of which approximately 45% were detected only once. The biggest ten clones account for about 12% of the sample.

The TCR sequence derives from a girl aged 10 to 17 with multiple sclerosis. Sequenced material: blood.

The CDR3 reads CSARKASGSSEQYF. The DNA sequence is TGCAGTGCTAGAAAGGCTAGCGGGAGTAGCGAGCAGTACTTC. Rearrangement joined TRBV20-1 to TRBJ2-1, with 10 junctional bases fitting TRBD2. The J call may be faulty, since TRBJ2-7 better matches the DNA end. The germline V gene (reference sequence) provides CDR1 DFQATT and CDR2 SNEGSKA. Its CDR3 holds 14 amino acids, cysteine through phenylalanine. Just the 42-base CDR3 DNA is kept, in frame starting at base 1.